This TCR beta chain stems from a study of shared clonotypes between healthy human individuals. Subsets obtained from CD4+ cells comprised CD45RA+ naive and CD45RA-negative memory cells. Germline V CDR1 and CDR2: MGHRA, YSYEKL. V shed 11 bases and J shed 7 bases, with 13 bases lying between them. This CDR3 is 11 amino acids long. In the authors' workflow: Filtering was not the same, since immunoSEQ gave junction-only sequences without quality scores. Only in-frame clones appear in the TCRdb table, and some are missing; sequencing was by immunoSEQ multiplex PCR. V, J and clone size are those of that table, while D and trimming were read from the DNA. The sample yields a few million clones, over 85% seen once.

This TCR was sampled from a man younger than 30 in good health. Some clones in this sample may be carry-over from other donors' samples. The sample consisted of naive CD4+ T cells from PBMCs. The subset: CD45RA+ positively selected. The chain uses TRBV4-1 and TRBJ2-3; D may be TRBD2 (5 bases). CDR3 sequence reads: CASGIGNTQYF. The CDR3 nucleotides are TGCGCCTCGGGAATAGGAAATACGCAGTATTTT.